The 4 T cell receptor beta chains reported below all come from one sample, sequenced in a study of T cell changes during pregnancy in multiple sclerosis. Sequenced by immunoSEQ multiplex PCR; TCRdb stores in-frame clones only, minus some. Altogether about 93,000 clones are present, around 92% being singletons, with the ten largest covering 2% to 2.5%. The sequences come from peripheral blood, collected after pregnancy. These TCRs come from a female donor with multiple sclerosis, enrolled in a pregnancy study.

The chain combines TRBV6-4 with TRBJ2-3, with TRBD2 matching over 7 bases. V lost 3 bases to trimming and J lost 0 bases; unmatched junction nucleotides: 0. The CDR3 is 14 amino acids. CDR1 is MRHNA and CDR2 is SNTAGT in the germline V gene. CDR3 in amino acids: CASSDSGSTDTQYF. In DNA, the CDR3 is TGTGCCAGCAGTGATAGCGGGAGCACAGATACGCAGTATTTT.

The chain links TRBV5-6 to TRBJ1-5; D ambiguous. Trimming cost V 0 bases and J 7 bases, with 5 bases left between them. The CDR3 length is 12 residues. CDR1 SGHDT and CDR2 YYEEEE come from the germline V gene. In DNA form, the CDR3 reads TGTGCCAGCAGCTTGGGGGCCCAGCCCCAGCATTTT. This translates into CASSLGAQPQHF.

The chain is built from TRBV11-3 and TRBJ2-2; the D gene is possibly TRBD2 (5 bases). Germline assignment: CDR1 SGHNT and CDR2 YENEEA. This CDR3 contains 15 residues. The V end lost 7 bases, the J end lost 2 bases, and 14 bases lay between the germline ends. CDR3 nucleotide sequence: TGTGCCAGCACCCAAGGCGGAGGCAACACCGGGGAGCTGTTTTTT. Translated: CASTQGGGNTGELFF. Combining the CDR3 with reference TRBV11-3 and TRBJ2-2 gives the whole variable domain EAGVVQSPRYKIIEKKQPVAFWCNPISGHNTLYWYLQNLGQGPELLIRYENEEAVDDSQLPKDRFSAERLKGVDSTLKIQPAELGDSAVYLCASTQGGGNTGELFFGEGSRLTVL.

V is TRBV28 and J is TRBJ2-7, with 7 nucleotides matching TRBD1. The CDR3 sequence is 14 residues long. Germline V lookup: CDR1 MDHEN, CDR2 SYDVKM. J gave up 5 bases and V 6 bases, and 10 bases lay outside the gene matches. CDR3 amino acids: CASSRPGQFNEQYF. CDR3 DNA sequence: TGTGCCAGCAGCAGACCGGGACAGTTTAACGAGCAGTACTTC.